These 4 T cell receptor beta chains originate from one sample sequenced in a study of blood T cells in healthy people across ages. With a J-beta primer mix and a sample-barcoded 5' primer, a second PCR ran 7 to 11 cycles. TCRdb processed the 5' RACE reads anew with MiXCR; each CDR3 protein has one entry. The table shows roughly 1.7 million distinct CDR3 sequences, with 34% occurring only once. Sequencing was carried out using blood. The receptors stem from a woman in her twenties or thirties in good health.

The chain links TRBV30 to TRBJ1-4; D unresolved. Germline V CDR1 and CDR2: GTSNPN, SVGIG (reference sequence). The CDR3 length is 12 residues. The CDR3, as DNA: TGTGCTCGCGGGGTCAAGGGAGGAAAACTGTTTTTT. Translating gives CARGVKGGKLFF.

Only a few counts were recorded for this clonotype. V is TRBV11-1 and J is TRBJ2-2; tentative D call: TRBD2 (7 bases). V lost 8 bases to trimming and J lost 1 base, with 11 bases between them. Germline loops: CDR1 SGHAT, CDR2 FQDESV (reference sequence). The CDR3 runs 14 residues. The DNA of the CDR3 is TGTGCCAGCGAGGGGGGGGAGAACACCGGGGAGCTGTTTTTT. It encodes CASEGGENTGELFF.

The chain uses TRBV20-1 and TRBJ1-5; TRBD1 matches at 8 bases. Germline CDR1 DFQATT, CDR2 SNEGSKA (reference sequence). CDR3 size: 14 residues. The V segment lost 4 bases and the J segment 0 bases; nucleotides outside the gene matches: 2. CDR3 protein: CSAKDRASNQPQHF. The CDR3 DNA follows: TGCAGTGCTAAGGACAGGGCTAGCAATCAGCCCCAGCATTTT.

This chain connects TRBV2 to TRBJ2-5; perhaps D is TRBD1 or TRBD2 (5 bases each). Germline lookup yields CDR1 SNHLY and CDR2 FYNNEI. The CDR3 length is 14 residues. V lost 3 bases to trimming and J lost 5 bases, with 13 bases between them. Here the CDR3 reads CASSDKGRGETQYF. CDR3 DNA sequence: TGTGCCAGCAGTGACAAGGGGCGCGGGGAGACCCAGTACTTC.